The clone carrying this T cell receptor (beta chain) is classed as medium-sized by frequency. Its antigen remains unidentified. The sample originates from a study of human CD8 memory T cell subsets. Overall study findings and caveats: From the Chao1 estimates, stem-like memory T cells appeared to be more diverse than precursor exhausted T cells.

The CDR3 sequence is 14 residues long. CDR1 and CDR2 from the germline V gene are WSHSY and SAAADI. Preparation of the TCR beta libraries relied on UMI-labeled 5' RACE. Each CDR3 protein gets one entry in TCRdb, which reprocessed the 5' RACE reads and gives no DNA. With roughly 6,200 distinct CDR3 sequences in the sample, the ten largest clones hold around 40%. The source material was CD8+ effector memory T cells (TEM) sorted from PBMCs. Subset denoted: effector memory CD8 T cells, CCR7- CD45RO+ CD95+. The V call is TRBV10-2, the J call TRBJ2-7; TCRdb's D call of TRBD1 is untestable without DNA. The TCR comes from a human donor in good health. The CDR3 is CASSVQAARDEQYF.